Listed here are 8 T cell receptor beta chains from one sample, sequenced in a study of blood T cell repertoires in COVID-19. The method was immunoSEQ multiplex PCR; TCRdb's version includes in-frame clones alone and lacks a portion of them. The data show 81,000 or so clones, 75% to 90% seen once. Sequencing was carried out using peripheral blood. The receptors come from a man aged 65 to 79 with active or convalescent COVID-19.

The J gene is TRBJ1-2, the V gene TRBV6-6, with 8 nucleotides matching TRBD1. Trimming took 0 bases from V and 0 from J; bases not matched to a gene: 3. Germline V gene sequence: CDR1 MNHNY, CDR2 SVGAGI (reference sequence). CDR3 length: 16 residues. The CDR3 region is CASSYSGQGANYGYTF. DNA of the CDR3: TGTGCCAGCAGTTACTCCGGACAGGGAGCTAACTATGGCTACACCTTC.

The chain couples TRBV27 to TRBJ1-4; 7 nucleotides match TRBD1. The CDR3 runs 14 residues. Germline V lookup: CDR1 MNHEY, CDR2 SMNVEV (reference sequence). The V gene end was trimmed by 5 bases and the J gene end by 14 bases; junction bases not matched to a gene: 14. CDR3 sequence: CASSTLTGKFHLFF. CDR3 bases: TGTGCCAGCAGTACGCTGACAGGGAAGTTTCATCTGTTTTTT.

V usage is TRBV4-3 and J usage is TRBJ1-2; possibly TRBD1 for D (6 bases). Between the trimmed V and J ends, which lost 0 bases and 7 bases, there was a span of 24 bases. From germline, CDR1 is LGHNA and CDR2 YSLEER. The CDR3 is made up of 18 amino acids. The CDR3 DNA reads as TGCGCCAGCAGCCAAGACACAGGGAAGCTCGACCCCTTGAGTGGCTACACCTTC. As protein: CASSQDTGKLDPLSGYTF.

The CDR3 DNA reads as TGTGCCAGCTCACCAGGGCGGGGTGAAAAACTGTTTTTT. It encodes CASSPGRGEKLFF. The chain recombines TRBV18 with TRBJ1-4; D remains unclear. Looked up from germline, CDR1 is KGHSH and CDR2 is LQKENI. Trimming removed 2 bases from V and 7 bases from J, with 8 bases in between. This CDR3 comprises 13 residues.

The genes are TRBV7-3 and TRBJ2-1, with D perhaps TRBD2 (6 bases). The germline CDR1 and CDR2 sequences are SGHTA and FQGTGA. This CDR3 comprises 16 residues. V shed 4 bases and J shed 3 bases, with 16 bases lying between them. This CDR3 is CASSSKGGVGYNEQFF. For the CDR3, the DNA is TGTGCCAGCAGCTCCAAGGGCGGGGTCGGCTACAATGAGCAGTTCTTC.

The chain is built from TRBV5-1 and TRBJ1-6; 9 bases match TRBD1. J was trimmed by 7 bases and V by 3 bases; bases with no gene match: 5. The CDR3 is 15 amino acids. Per the germline V gene, CDR1 is SGHRS and CDR2 is YFSETQ. The CDR3 DNA reads TGCGCCAGCAGCTCGGGACAGGGTAACAATTCACCCCTCCACTTT. It translates to CASSSGQGNNSPLHF.

J is TRBJ1-4 and V is TRBV6-5; 7 bases map to TRBD1. Germline V gives CDR1 MNHEY, CDR2 SVGAGI. With V trimmed by 4 bases and J by 8 bases, 7 bases remained unmatched. The CDR3 loop spans 14 amino acids. The CDR3 is CASSWDPGQEKLFF. The DNA for the CDR3 is TGTGCCAGCAGTTGGGATCCGGGACAGGAAAAACTGTTTTTT.

The rearrangement joins TRBV6-5 to TRBJ2-3, with 7 bases matching TRBD2. Germline CDR1 and CDR2: MNHEY and SVGAGI. V trimming: 2 bases; J trimming: 0 bases; junction bases outside the gene matches: 5. The CDR3 is made up of 16 amino acids. CDR3 nucleotide sequence: TGTGCCAGCAGTTACCGGCTAGCGGCTAGCACAGATACGCAGTATTTT. Its translation: CASSYRLAASTDTQYF.